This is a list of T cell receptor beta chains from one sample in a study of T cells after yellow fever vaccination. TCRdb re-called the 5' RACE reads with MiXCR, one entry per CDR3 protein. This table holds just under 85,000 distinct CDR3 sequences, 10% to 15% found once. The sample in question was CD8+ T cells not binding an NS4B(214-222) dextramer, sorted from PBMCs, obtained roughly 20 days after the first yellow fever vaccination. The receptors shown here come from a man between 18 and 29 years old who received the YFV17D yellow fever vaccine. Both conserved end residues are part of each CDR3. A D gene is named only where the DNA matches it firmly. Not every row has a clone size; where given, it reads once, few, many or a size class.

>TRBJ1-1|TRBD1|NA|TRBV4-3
TGCGCCAGCAGCCCCTTGCCCCAGACAGGGGATGAAGCTTTCTTT
CASSPLPQTGDEAFF
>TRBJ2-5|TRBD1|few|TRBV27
TGTGCCAGCAGTTTATACAGGGGGAATGGGGAGACCCAGTACTTC
CASSLYRGNGETQYF
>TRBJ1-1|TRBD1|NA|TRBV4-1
TGCGCCAGCAGCCAAGGGACAGGGAGGAGTAGCACTGAAGCTTTCTTT
CASSQGTGRSSTEAFF
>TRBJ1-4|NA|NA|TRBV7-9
TGTGCCAGCAGCTCCTCCGGGGAAGAAAAACTGTTTTTT
CASSSSGEEKLFF
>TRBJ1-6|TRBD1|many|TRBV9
TGTGCCAGCAGCGGCCGGGACAGGTTAAACTCACCCCTCCACTTT
CASSGRDRLNSPLHF
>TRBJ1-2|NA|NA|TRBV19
TGTGCCAGTAGTCCCTCAGCGGACAGCTCCTACTATGGCTACACCTTC
CASSPSADSSYYGYTF
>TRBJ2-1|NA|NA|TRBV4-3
TGCGCCAGCAGCCAAGGGGACCCGGACAATGAGCAGTTCTTC
CASSQGDPDNEQFF
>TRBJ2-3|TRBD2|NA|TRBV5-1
TGCGCCAGCAGCCCGGGACTAGGGTTGGGAGATACGCAGTATTTT
CASSPGLGLGDTQYF
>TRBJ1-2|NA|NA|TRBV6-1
TGTGCCAGCAGTCCGCGTACCAAGGGCTATGGCTACACCTTC
CASSPRTKGYGYTF
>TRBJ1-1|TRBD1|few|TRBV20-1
TGCAGTGCCGCTACCTCGGACAGGGACACTGAAGCTTTCTTT
CSAATSDRDTEAFF
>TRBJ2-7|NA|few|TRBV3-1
TGTGCCAGCAGCCAACAGGGATGGGGCTACGAGCAGTACTTC
CASSQQGWGYEQYF
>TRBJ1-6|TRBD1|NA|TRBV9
TGTGCCAGCAGCGCCGGACAGGGGTTGAGTTCACCCCTCCACTTT
CASSAGQGLSSPLHF
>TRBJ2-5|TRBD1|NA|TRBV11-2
TGTGCCAGCAGCTTACTGACAGGGGCAGAGACCCAGTACTTC
CASSLLTGAETQYF
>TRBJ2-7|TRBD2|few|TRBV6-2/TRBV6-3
TGTGCCAGCAGCGACACTAGCGGGGGAAGCTCCTACGAGCAGTACTTC
CASSDTSGGSSYEQYF
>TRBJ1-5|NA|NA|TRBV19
TGTGCCAGTAGTCAAACACCTAATCAGCCCCAGCATTTT
CASSQTPNQPQHF
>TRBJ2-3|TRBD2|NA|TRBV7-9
TGTGCCAGCGGGCTAGCGGGGATGTTTGATACGCAGTATTTT
CASGLAGMFDTQYF
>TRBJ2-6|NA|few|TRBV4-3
TGCGCCAGCAGCCAAGTGAGGGAAACAGGGGCCAACGTCCTGACTTTC
CASSQVRETGANVLTF
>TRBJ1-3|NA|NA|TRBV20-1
TGCAGTGCCGAGAGGGCGGAGTGGGACAATCCCTCTGGAAACACCATATATTTT
CSAERAEWDNPSGNTIYF
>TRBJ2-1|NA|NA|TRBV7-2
TGTGCCAGCAGCTTATACCGGGTCAATGAGCAGTTCTTC
CASSLYRVNEQFF
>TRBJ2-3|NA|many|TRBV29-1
TGCAGCGTTCTACTATCCAGTATCACAGATACGCAGTATTTT
CSVLLSSITDTQYF
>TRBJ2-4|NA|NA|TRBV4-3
TGCGCCAGCAGCCAAGATCATCCTGTGAACATTCAGTACTTC
CASSQDHPVNIQYF
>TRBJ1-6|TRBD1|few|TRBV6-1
TGTGCCAGCAGGGACAGGGCCTATAATTCACCCCTCCACTTT
CASRDRAYNSPLHF
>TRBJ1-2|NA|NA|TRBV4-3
TGCGCCAGCAGCCAAGTGGGAGACACTTACTATGGCTACACCTTC
CASSQVGDTYYGYTF
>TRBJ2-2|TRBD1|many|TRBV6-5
TGTGCCAGCAGTTTAAGTCACCCGGGACAGGGCTTGACCGGGGAGCTGTTTTTT
CASSLSHPGQGLTGELFF
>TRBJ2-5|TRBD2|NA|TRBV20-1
TGCAGTGCTGACGGGGAGGTAGCGGGGGGGGCAGAGACCCAGTACTTC
CSADGEVAGGAETQYF
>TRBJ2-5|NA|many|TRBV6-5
TGTGCCAGCAGTTACTCCCCCCAGGGGATCGAAGAGACCCAGTACTTC
CASSYSPQGIEETQYF
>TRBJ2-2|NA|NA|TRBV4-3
TGCGCCAGCAGCCAAGATGACAGACCCACCGGGGAGCTGTTTTTT
CASSQDDRPTGELFF
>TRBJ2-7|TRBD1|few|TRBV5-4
TGTGCCAGCAGCGGTGGGACAGGGCCCGAGCAGTACTTC
CASSGGTGPEQYF
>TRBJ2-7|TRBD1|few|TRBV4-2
TGTGCCAGCAGCCAACCTGGGGCAGGGGGTAGATCTTACGAGCAGTACTTC
CASSQPGAGGRSYEQYF
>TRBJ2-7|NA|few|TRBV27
TGTGCCAGCAGTTCTGGGGGGTTGGAGGTGCAGTACTTC
CASSSGGLEVQYF
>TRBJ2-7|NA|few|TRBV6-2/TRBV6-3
TGTGCCAGCAGTTTCCTCTCCTACGAGCAGTACTTC
CASSFLSYEQYF
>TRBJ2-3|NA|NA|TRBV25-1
TGTGCCAGCAGTGAAGGCTGGGCTAGTCTGCAGTATTTT
CASSEGWASLQYF
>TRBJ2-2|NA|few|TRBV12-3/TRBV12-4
TGTGCCAGCAGTTCCCCGGGGACTGGCGGGGAGCTGTTTTTT
CASSSPGTGGELFF
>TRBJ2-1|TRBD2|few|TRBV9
TGTGCCAGCAGCGGAGGGACTAGCGGGGGGTATGAGCAGTTCTTC
CASSGGTSGGYEQFF
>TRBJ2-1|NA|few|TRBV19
TGTGCCAGTAGTTTCGACACCTACAATGAGCAGTTCTTC
CASSFDTYNEQFF
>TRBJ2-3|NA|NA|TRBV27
TGTGCCAGCTCTTCTAGTTGGCCAGCGCAGTATTTT
CASSSSWPAQYF
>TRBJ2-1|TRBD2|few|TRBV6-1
TGTGCCAGCACCTTGATCAGCGGGGGATACAATGAGCAGTTCTTC
CASTLISGGYNEQFF
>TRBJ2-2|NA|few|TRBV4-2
TGTGCCAGCAGCCAAGGGGCCGAAAACACCGGGGAGCTGTTTTTT
CASSQGAENTGELFF
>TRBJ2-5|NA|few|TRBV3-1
TGTGCCAGCAGCCACAAAGGCGGCTGGGCAACAGAGACCCAGTACTTC
CASSHKGGWATETQYF
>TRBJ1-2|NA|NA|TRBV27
TGTGCCAGCAGCGCGGGGGGGGCGATTTTGTTTGGCTACACCTTC
CASSAGGAILFGYTF
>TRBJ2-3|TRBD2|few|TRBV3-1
TGTGCCAGCAGCCAATCCAGGAGCGGGGGGAGCACAGATACGCAGTATTTT
CASSQSRSGGSTDTQYF
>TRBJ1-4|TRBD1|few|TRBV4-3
TGCGCCAGCAGCCGCCTCACAGGGGGCATGGATGAAAAACTGTTTTTT
CASSRLTGGMDEKLFF
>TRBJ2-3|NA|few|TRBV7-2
TGTGCCAGCAGCTTAGTGGCGTCCCCAGATACGCAGTATTTT
CASSLVASPDTQYF
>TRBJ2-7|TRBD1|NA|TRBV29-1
TGCAGCGTTGAAGACCGGACAGGGTTCTACGAGCAGTACTTC
CSVEDRTGFYEQYF
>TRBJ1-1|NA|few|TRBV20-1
TGCAGTGCCGTTGCTCCTCGGACAGCGAACACTGAAGCTTTCTTT
CSAVAPRTANTEAFF
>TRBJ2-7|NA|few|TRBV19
TGTGCCAGTAGTATAGAGGTCGGAGGGGCCTACGAGCAGTACTTC
CASSIEVGGAYEQYF
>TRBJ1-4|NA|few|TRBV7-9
TGTGCCAGCAGCTTAACGATGGTTAATGAAAAACTGTTTTTT
CASSLTMVNEKLFF
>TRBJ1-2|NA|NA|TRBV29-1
TGCAGCGTTGAAGCTGGGCATGGCTACACCTTC
CSVEAGHGYTF
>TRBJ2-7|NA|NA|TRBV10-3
TGTGCCATCAGTGATCCCGGGCTCTCCTACGAGCAGTACTTC
CAISDPGLSYEQYF
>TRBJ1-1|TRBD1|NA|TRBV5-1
TGCGCCAGCAGCCTACCCTGGACAGGGCGGAAACCCGTGAACACTGAAGCTTTCTTT
CASSLPWTGRKPVNTEAFF
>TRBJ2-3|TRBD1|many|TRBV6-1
TGTGCCAGCCGGGACAGGTCAGCGGATACGCAGTATTTT
CASRDRSADTQYF
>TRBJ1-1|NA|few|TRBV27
TGTGCCAGCAGGGCCGGGGCGGTCTCTGAAGCTTTCTTT
CASRAGAVSEAFF
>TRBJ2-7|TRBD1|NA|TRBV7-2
TGTGCCAGCAGCGTTGGACAGGGGGCGTCCGACGAGCAGTACTTC
CASSVGQGASDEQYF
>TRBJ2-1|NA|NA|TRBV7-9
TGTGCCAGCAGCCTAGGGCGTGCCCTCTCCTACAATGAGCAGTTCTTC
CASSLGRALSYNEQFF
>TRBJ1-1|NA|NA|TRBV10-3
TGTGCCATCAGTGTGAATCCGGGAAGCACTGAAGCTTTCTTT
CAISVNPGSTEAFF
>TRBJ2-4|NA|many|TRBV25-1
TGTGCCAGCAGTGATCCGGATGTAAACATTCAGTACTTC
CASSDPDVNIQYF